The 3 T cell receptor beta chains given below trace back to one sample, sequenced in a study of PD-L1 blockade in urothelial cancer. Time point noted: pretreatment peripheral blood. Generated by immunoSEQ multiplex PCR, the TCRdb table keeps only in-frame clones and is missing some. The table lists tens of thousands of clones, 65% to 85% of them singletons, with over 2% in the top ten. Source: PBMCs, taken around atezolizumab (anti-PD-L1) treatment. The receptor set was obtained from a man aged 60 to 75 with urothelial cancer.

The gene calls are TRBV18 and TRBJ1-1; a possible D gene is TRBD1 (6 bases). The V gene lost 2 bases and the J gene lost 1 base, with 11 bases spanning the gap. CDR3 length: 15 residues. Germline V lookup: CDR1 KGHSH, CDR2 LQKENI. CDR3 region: CASSPSGTPNTEAFF. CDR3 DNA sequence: TGTGCCAGCTCACCATCCGGGACACCGAACACTGAAGCTTTCTTT. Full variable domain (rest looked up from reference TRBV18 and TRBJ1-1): NAGVMQNPRHLVRRRGQEARLRCSPMKGHSHVYWYRQLPEEGLKFMVYLQKENIIDESGMPKERFSAEFPKEGPSILRIQQVVRGDSAAYFCASSPSGTPNTEAFFGQGTRLTVV.

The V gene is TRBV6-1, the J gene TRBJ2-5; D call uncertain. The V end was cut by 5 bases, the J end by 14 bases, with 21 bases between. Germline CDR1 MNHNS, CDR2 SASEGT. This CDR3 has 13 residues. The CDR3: CASSSSILLPRYF. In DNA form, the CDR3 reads TGTGCCAGCAGTTCGTCAATCCTACTACCCCGCTACTTC.

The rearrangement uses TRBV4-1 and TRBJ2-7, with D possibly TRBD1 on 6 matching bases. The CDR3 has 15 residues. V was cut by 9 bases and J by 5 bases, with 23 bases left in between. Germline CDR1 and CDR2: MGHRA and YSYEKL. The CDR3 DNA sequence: TGCGCCAGAAGGAAACAGGGAATATTACTCAACGAGCAGTACTTC. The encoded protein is CARRKQGILLNEQYF.